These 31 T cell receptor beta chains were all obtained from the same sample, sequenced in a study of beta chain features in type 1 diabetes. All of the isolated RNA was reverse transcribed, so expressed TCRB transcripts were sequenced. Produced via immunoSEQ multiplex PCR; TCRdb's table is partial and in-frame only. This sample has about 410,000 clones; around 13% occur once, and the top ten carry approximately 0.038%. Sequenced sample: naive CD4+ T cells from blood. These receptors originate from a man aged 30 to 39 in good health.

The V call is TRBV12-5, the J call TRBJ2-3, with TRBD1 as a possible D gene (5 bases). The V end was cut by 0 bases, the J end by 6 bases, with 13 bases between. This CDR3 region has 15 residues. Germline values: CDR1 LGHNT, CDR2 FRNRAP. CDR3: CASGLVPRVSDTQYF. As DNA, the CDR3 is TGTGCTAGTGGTTTGGTCCCCAGGGTTTCTGATACGCAGTATTTT.

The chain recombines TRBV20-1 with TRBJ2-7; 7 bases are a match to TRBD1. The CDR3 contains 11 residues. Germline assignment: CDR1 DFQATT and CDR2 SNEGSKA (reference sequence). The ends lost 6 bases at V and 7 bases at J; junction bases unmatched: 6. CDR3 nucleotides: TGCAGTGCCGACGGGACAGAGGAGCAGTACTTC. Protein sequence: CSADGTEEQYF.

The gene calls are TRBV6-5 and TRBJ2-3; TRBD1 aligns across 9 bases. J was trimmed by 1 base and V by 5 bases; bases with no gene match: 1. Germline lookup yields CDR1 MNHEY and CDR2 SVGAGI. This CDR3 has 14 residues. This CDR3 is CASSRQGGTDTQYF. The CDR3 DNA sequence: TGTGCCAGCAGTCGACAGGGGGGCACAGATACGCAGTATTTT.

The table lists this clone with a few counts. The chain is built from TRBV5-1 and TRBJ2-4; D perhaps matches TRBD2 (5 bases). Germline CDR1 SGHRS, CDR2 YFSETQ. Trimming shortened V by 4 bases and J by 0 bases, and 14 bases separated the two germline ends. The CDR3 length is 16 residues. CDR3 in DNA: TGCGCCAGCAGCCCACTCGAACGGGGAGCCAAAAACATTCAGTACTTC. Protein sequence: CASSPLERGAKNIQYF. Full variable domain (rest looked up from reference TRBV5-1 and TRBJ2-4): KAGVTQTPRYLIKTRGQQVTLSCSPISGHRSVSWYQQTPGQGLQFLFEYFSETQRNKGNFPGRFSGRQFSNSRSEMNVSTLELGDSALYLCASSPLERGAKNIQYFGAGTRLSVL.

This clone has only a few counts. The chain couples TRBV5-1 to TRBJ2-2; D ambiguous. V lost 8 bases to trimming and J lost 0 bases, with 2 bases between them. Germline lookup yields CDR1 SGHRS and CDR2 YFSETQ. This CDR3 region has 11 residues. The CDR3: CASANTGELFF. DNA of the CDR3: TGCGCCAGTGCGAACACCGGGGAGCTGTTTTTT.

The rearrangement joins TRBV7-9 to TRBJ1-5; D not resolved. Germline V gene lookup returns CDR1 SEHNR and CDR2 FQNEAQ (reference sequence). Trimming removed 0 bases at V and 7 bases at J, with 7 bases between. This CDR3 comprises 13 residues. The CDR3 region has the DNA TGTGCCAGCAGCTTAGCTTCCGGCCAGCCCCAGCATTTT. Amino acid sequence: CASSLASGQPQHF.

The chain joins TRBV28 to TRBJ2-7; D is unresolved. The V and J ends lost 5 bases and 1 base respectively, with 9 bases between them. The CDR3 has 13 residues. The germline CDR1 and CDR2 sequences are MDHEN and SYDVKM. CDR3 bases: TGTGCCAGCAGTACTGGCGGATCCTACGAGCAGTACGTC. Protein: CASSTGGSYEQYV.

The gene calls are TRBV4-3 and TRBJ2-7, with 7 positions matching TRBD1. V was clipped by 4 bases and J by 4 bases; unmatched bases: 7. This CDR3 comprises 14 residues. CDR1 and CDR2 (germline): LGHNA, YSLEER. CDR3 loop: CASSRSTGAYEQYF. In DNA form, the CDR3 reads TGCGCCAGCAGCCGGAGCACAGGGGCGTACGAGCAGTACTTC.

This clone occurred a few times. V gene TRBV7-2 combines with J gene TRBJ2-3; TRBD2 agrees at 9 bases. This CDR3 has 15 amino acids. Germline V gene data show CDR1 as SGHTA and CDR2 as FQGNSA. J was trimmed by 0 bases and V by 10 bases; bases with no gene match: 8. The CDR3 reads CATKLAGPSTDTQYF. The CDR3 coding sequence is TGTGCCACGAAACTAGCGGGCCCTAGCACAGATACGCAGTATTTT.

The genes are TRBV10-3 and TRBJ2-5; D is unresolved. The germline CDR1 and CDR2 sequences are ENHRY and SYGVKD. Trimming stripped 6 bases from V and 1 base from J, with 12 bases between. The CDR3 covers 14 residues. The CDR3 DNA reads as TGTGCCATCAGCAAACGACTGAGCCAAGAGACCCAGTACTTC. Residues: CAISKRLSQETQYF.

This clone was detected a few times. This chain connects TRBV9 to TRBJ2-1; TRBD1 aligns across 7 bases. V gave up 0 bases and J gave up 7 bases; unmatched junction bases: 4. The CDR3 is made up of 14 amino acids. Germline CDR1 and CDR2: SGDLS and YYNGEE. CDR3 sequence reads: CASSVATGVNEQFF. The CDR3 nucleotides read TGTGCCAGCAGCGTAGCTACAGGGGTTAATGAGCAGTTCTTC. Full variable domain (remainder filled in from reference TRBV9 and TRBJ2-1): DSGVTQTPKHLITATGQRVTLRCSPRSGDLSVYWYQQSLDQGLQFLIQYYNGEERAKGNILERFSAQQFPDLHSELNLSSLELGDSALYFCASSVATGVNEQFFGPGTRLTVL.

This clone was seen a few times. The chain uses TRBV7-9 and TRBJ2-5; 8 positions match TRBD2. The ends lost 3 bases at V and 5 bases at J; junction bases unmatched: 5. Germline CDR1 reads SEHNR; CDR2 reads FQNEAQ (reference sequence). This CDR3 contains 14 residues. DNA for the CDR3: TGTGCCAGCAGCTTGGCGGGGGGCGCTGAGACCCAGTACTTC. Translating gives CASSLAGGAETQYF.

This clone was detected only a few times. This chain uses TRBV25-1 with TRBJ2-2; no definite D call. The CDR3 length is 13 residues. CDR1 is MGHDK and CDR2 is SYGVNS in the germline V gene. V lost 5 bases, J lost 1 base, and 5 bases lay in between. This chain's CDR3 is CASSFGNTGELFF. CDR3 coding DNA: TGTGCCAGCAGTTTTGGGAACACCGGGGAGCTGTTTTTT.

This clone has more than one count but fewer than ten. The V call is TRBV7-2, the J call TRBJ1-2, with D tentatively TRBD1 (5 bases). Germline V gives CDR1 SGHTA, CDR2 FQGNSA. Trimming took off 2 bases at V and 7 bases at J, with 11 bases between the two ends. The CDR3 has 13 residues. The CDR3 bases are TGTGCCAGCAGCTTAAGCAGGGCCCCTGGCTACACCTTC. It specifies CASSLSRAPGYTF.

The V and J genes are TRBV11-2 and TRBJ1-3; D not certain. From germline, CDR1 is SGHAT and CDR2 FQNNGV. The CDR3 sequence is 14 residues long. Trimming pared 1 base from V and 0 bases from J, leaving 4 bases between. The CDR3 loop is CASSLAGSGNTIYF. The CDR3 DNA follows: TGTGCCAGCAGCTTAGCAGGCTCTGGAAACACCATATATTTT.

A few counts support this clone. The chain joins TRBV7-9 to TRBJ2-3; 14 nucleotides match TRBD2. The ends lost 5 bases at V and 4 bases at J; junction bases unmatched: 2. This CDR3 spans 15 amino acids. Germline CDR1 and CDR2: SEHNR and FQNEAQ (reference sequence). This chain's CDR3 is CASSETSGRADTQYF. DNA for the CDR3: TGTGCCAGCAGCGAGACTAGCGGGAGGGCAGATACGCAGTATTTT.

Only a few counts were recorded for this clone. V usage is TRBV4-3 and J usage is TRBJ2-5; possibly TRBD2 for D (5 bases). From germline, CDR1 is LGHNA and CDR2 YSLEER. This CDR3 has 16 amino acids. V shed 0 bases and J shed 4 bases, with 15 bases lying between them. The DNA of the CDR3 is TGCGCCAGCAGCCAAGAAGTTAAGTGGGCGGGAGAGACCCAGTACTTC. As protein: CASSQEVKWAGETQYF.

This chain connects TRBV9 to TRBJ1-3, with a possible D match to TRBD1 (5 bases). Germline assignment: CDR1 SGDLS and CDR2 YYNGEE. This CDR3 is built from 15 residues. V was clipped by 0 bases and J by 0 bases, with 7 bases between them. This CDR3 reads CASSVAGTSGNTIYF. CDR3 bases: TGTGCCAGCAGCGTAGCTGGGACCTCTGGAAACACCATATATTTT.

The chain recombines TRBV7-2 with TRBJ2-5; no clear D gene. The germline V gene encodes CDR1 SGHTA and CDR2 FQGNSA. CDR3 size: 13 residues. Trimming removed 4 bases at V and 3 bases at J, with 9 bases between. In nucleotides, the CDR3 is TGTGCCAGCAGCTCGACACTAAAAGAGACCCAGTACTTC. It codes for CASSSTLKETQYF.

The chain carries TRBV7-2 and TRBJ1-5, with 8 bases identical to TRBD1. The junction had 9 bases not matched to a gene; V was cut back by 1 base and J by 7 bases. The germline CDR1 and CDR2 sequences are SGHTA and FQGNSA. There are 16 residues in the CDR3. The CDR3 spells CASSLGSDRVGQPQHF. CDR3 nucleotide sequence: TGTGCCAGCAGCTTAGGATCGGACAGGGTGGGACAGCCCCAGCATTTT.

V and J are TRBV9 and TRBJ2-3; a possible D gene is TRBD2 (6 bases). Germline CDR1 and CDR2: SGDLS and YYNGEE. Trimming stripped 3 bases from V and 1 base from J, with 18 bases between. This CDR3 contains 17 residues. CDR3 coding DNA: TGTGCCAGCAGCGGGAAAGTGGAGGGAGATCGCACAGATACGCAGTATTTT. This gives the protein CASSGKVEGDRTDTQYF.

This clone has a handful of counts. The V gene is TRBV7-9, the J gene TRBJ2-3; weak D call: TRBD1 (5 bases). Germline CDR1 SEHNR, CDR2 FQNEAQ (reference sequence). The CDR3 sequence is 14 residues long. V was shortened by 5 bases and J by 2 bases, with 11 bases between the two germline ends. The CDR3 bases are TGTGCCAGCAGCCCCCGCAGGGACACAGATACGCAGTATTTT. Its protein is CASSPRRDTDTQYF.

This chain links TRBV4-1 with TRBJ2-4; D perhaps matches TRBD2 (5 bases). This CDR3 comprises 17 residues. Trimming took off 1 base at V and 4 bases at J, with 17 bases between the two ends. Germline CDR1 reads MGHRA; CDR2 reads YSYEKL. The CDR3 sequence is CASSQGGRLNIKNIQYF. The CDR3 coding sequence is TGCGCCAGCAGCCAAGGCGGGCGGCTTAATATTAAAAACATTCAGTACTTC.

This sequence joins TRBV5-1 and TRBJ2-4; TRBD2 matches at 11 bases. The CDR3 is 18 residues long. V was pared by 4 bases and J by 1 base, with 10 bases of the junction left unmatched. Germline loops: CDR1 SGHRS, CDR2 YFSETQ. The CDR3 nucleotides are TGCGCCAGCAGCACGGGACTAGCGGCCGGGAAGGCCAAAAACATTCAGTACTTC. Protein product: CASSTGLAAGKAKNIQYF.

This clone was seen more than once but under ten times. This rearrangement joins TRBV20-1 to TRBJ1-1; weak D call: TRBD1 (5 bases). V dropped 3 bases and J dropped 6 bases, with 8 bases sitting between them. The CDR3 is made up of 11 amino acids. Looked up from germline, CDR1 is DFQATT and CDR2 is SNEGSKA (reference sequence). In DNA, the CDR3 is TGCAGTGCTAGTTCGGGGCCTGAAGCTTTCTTT. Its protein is CSASSGPEAFF.

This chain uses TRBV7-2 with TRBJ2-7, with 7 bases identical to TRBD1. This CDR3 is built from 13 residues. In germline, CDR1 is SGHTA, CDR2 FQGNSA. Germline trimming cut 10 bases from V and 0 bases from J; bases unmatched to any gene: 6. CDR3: CATTGTASYEQYF. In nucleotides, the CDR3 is TGTGCCACCACCGGGACAGCCTCCTACGAGCAGTACTTC. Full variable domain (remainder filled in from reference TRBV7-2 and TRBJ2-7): GAGVSQSPSNKVTEKGKDVELRCDPISGHTALYWYRQSLGQGLEFLIYFQGNSAPDKSGLPSDRFSAERTGGSVSTLTIQRTQQEDSAVYLCATTGTASYEQYFGPGTRLTVT.

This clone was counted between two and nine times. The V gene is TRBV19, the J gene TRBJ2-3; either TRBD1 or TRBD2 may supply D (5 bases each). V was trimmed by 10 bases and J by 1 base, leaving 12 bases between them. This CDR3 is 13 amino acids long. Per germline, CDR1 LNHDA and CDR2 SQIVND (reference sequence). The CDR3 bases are TGTGCCACTGCCGGGGCTCGCACAGATACGCAGTATTTT. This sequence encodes CATAGARTDTQYF.

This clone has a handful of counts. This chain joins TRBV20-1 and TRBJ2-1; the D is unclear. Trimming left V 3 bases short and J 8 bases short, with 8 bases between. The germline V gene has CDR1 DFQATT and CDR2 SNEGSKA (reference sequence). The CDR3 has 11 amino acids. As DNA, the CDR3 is TGCAGTGCTAGGACGTCGGATGAGCAGTTCTTC. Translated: CSARTSDEQFF.

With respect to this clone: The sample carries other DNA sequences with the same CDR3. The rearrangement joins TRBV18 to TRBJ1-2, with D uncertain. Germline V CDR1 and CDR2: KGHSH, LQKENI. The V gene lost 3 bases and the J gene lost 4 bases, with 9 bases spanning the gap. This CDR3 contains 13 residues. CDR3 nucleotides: TGTGCCAGCTCACCGGGCGGTAGCTATGGCTACACCTTC. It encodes CASSPGGSYGYTF.

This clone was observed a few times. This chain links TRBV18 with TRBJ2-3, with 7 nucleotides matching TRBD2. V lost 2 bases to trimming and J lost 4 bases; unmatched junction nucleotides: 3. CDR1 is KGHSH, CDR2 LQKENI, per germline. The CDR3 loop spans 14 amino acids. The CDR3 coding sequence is TGTGCCAGCTCACCAAGGCTAGCGGCAGATACGCAGTATTTT. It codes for CASSPRLAADTQYF.

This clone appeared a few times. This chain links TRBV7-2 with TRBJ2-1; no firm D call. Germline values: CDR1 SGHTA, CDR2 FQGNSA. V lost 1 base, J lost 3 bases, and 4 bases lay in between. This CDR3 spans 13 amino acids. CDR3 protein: CASSLEHYNEQFF. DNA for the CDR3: TGTGCCAGCAGCTTAGAGCACTACAATGAGCAGTTCTTC. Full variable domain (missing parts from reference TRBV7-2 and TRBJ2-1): GAGVSQSPSNKVTEKGKDVELRCDPISGHTALYWYRQSLGQGLEFLIYFQGNSAPDKSGLPSDRFSAERTGGSVSTLTIQRTQQEDSAVYLCASSLEHYNEQFFGPGTRLTVL.